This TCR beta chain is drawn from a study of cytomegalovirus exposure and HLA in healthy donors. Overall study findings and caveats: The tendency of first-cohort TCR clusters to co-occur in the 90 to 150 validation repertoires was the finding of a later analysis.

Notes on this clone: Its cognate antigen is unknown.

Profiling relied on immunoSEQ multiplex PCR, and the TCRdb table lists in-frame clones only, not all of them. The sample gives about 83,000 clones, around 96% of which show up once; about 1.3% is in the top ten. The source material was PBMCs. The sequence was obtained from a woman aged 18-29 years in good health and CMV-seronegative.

The CDR3, as DNA: TGTGCCTGGAGTCTTCAGGTGACCAATCAGCCCCAGCATTTT. The encoded protein is CAWSLQVTNQPQHF. V gene TRBV30 combines with J gene TRBJ1-5, with D unclear. The CDR3 covers 14 residues. V was shortened by 2 bases and J by 3 bases, with 11 bases between the two germline ends. Germline V CDR1 and CDR2: GTSNPN, SVGIG (reference sequence). The full variable domain, its missing parts supplied by reference TRBV30 and TRBJ1-5, is SQTIHQWPATLVQPVGSPLSLECTVEGTSNPNLYWYRQAAGRGLQLLFYSVGIGQISSEVPQNLSASRPQDRQFILSSKKLLLSDSGFYLCAWSLQVTNQPQHFGDGTRLSIL.